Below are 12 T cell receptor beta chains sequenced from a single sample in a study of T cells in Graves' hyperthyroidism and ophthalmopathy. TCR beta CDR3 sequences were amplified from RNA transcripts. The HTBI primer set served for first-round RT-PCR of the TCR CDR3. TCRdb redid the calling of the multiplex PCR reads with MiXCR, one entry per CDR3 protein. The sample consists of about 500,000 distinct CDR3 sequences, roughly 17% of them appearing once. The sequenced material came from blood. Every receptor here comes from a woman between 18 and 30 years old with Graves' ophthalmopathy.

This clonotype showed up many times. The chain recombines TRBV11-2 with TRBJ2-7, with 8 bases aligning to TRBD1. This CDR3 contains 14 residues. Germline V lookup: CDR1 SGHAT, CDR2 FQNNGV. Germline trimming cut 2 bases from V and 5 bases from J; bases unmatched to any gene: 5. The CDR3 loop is CASSLTGGLNEQYF. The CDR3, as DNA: TGTGCCAGCAGCTTAACAGGGGGGCTCAACGAGCAGTACTTC. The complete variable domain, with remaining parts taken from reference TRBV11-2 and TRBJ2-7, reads EAGVAQSPRYKIIEKRQSVAFWCNPISGHATLYWYQQILGQGPKLLIQFQNNGVVDDSQLPKDRFSAERLKGVDSTLKIQPAKLEDSAVYLCASSLTGGLNEQYFGPGTRLTVT.

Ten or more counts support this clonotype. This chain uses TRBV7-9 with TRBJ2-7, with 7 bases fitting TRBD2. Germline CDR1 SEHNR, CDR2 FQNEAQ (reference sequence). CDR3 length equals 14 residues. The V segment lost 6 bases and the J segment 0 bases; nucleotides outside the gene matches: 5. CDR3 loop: CASRKSGASYEQYF. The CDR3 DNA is TGTGCCAGCAGAAAGAGCGGGGCCTCCTACGAGCAGTACTTC. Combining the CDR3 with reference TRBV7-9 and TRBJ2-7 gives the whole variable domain DTGVSQNPRHKITKRGQNVTFRCDPISEHNRLYWYRQTLGQGPEFLTYFQNEAQLEKSRLLSDRFSAERPKGSFSTLEIQRTEQGDSAMYLCASRKSGASYEQYFGPGTRLTVT.

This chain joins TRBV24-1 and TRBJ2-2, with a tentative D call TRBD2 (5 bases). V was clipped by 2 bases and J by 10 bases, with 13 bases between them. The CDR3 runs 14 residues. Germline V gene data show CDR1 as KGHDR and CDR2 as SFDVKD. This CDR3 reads CATSDYWGEEELFF. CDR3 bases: TGTGCCACCAGTGATTACTGGGGAGAGGAGGAGCTGTTTTTT.

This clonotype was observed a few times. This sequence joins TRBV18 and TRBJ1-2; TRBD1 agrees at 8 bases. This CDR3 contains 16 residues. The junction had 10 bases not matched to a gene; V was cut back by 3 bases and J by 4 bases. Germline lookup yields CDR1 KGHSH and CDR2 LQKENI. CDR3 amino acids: CASSPTATGTGYGYTF. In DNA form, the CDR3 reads TGTGCCAGCTCACCGACCGCGACTGGGACAGGCTATGGCTACACCTTC.

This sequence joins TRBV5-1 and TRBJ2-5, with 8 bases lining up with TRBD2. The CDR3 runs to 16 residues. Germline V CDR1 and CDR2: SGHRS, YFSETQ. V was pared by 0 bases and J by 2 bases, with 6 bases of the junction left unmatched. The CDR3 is CASSLAGGARQETQYF. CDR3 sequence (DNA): TGCGCCAGCAGCTTGGCGGGGGGGGCACGTCAAGAGACCCAGTACTTC.

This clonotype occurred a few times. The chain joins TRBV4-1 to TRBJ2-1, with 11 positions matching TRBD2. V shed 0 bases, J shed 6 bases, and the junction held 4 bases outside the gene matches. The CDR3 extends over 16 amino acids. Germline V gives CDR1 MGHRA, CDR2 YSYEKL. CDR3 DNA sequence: TGCGCCAGCAGCCAAGAACGGCTAGCGGGAGGCAATGAGCAGTTCTTC. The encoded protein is CASSQERLAGGNEQFF.

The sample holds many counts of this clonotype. This chain's CDR3 is CASSRSDKNIQYF. In DNA form, the CDR3 reads TGTGCCAGCAGTCGATCCGACAAAAACATTCAGTACTTC. The chain carries TRBV2 and TRBJ2-4; D is uncertain. Germline CDR1 and CDR2: SNHLY and FYNNEI. Between the trimmed V and J ends, which lost 5 bases and 3 bases, there was a span of 8 bases. CDR3 length: 13 residues.

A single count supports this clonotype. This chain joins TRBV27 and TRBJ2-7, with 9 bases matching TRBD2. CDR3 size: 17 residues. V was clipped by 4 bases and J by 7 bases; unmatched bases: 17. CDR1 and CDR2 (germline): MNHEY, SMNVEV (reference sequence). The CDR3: CASSYQTVSGRLEEQYF. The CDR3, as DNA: TGTGCCAGCAGTTACCAAACCGTTAGCGGGAGATTGGAAGAGCAGTACTTC.

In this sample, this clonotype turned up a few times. The CDR3 nucleotides read TGTGCCAGCAGCGGGGTCGGCAGGGCCGCTTTCTTT. Protein: CASSGVGRAAFF. The chain joins TRBV5-6 to TRBJ1-1; TRBD1 might be the D (5 bases). With 4 bases removed from V and 11 bases from J, the gap between germline ends came to 15 bases. The CDR3 loop spans 12 amino acids. CDR1 and CDR2 from the germline V gene are SGHDT and YYEEEE.

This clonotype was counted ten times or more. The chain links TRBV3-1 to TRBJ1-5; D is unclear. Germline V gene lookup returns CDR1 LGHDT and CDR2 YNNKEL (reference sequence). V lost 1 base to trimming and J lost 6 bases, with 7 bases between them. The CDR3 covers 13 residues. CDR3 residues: CASSQVGAQPQHF. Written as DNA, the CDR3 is TGTGCCAGCAGCCAAGTCGGTGCTCAGCCCCAGCATTTT.

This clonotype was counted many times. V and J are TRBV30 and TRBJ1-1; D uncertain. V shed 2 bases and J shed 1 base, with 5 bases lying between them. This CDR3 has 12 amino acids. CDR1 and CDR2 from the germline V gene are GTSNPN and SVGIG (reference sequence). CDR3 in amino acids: CAWSRPNTEAFF. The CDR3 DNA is TGTGCCTGGAGTAGGCCGAACACTGAAGCTTTCTTT.

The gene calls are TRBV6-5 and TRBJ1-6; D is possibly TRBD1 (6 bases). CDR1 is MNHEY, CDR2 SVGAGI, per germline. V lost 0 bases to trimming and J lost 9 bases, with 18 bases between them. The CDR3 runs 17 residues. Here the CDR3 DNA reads TGTGCCAGCAGTTACTCGAATGTCCGACAGGACTTTTCACCCCTCCACTTT. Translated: CASSYSNVRQDFSPLHF.